Each of the 11 T cell receptor beta chains below was sequenced from the same sample in a study of graft-versus-host responses after intestinal transplantation. Measured with immunoSEQ multiplex PCR; TCRdb has only the in-frame clones, and not every one. The top ten clones hold just over 5.5% of a sample with roughly 17,000 clones, around 82% of them seen once. Intraepithelial and lamina propria lymphocytes were isolated from graft specimens. Sequenced here: ileum tissue, sampled 17 days after transplant. The receptors derive from a human patient who received an intestinal transplant, so some T cells may come from the graft donor.

The chain uses TRBV29-1 and TRBJ2-1; D possibly matches TRBD1 or TRBD2 (5 bases each). In germline, CDR1 is SQVTM, CDR2 ANQGSEA. V was shortened by 7 bases and J by 1 base, with 11 bases between the two germline ends. This CDR3 contains 13 residues. CDR3 sequence: CSGSGLSYNEQFF. The DNA for the CDR3 is TGCAGCGGGTCGGGGCTGTCCTACAATGAGCAGTTCTTC.

V and J are TRBV28 and TRBJ1-2, with 12 positions matching TRBD1. Germline V gives CDR1 MDHEN, CDR2 SYDVKM. This CDR3 is built from 17 residues. The J segment lost 4 bases and the V segment lost 6 bases, leaving 12 bases of the junction unmatched. CDR3 bases: TGTGCCAGCAGCCGGGGGACAGGGGGCCGGGCTGGCTATGGCTACACCTTC. Translation gives CASSRGTGGRAGYGYTF.

The V call is TRBV11-2, the J call TRBJ2-3; 8 bases agree with TRBD2. This CDR3 comprises 14 residues. The V gene end was trimmed by 6 bases and the J gene end by 4 bases; junction bases not matched to a gene: 6. Per germline, CDR1 SGHAT and CDR2 FQNNGV. CDR3 bases: TGTGCCAGCAGGAAAGCGGGAGCGGCAGATACGCAGTATTTT. The encoded protein is CASRKAGAADTQYF.

This chain joins TRBV9 and TRBJ1-4; D may be TRBD1 (5 bases). V was shortened by 3 bases and J by 8 bases, with 17 bases between the two germline ends. The CDR3 totals 15 residues. Germline lookup yields CDR1 SGDLS and CDR2 YYNGEE. The CDR3 protein is CASSAQGISNEKLFF. The CDR3 bases are TGTGCCAGCAGCGCCCAGGGAATATCGAACGAAAAACTGTTTTTT.

This clone was seen more than once but under ten times. The chain recombines TRBV2 with TRBJ2-5; D uncertain. V was trimmed by 1 base and J by 5 bases, leaving 8 bases between them. The V gene's germline CDR1 is SNHLY and CDR2 FYNNEI. The CDR3 is 13 amino acids. In nucleotides, the CDR3 is TGTGCCAGCAGTGAAGGGCACGTTGAGACCCAGTACTTC. It translates to CASSEGHVETQYF. Full variable domain (missing parts from reference TRBV2 and TRBJ2-5): EPEVTQTPSHQVTQMGQEVILRCVPISNHLYFYWYRQILGQKVEFLVSFYNNEISEKSEIFDDQFSVERPDGSNFTLKIRSTKLEDSAMYFCASSEGHVETQYFGPGTRLLVL.

The V and J genes are TRBV19 and TRBJ2-6, with D unclear. Germline V CDR1 and CDR2: LNHDA, SQIVND (reference sequence). This CDR3 comprises 15 residues. The V gene lost 4 bases and the J gene lost 5 bases, with 12 bases spanning the gap. The CDR3 here is CASSKSQSRANVLTF. For the CDR3, the DNA is TGTGCCAGTAGTAAATCACAAAGTCGGGCCAACGTCCTGACTTTC.

The J gene is TRBJ2-7, the V gene TRBV11-2, with TRBD1 matching 7 bases. Germline CDR1 reads SGHAT; CDR2 reads FQNNGV. CDR3 size: 15 residues. The ends lost 4 bases at V and 0 bases at J; junction bases unmatched: 6. CDR3 residues: CASSYDRAVSYEQYF. CDR3 in DNA: TGTGCCAGCAGCTACGACAGGGCCGTCTCCTACGAGCAGTACTTC.

This clone was recorded only once. The chain has TRBV5-1 and TRBJ2-3; D gene ambiguous. CDR3 length: 16 amino acids. Germline V gene lookup returns CDR1 SGHRS and CDR2 YFSETQ. V gave up 0 bases and J gave up 0 bases, with 11 bases separating them. The CDR3 loop reads CASSLEYAGSTDTQYF. The DNA for the CDR3 is TGCGCCAGCAGCTTGGAGTACGCCGGTAGCACAGATACGCAGTATTTT.

This chain connects TRBV19 to TRBJ2-5; 8 bases align to TRBD2. This CDR3 spans 13 amino acids. V dropped 8 bases and J dropped 4; count of bases not matched to a gene: 6. Germline V gives CDR1 LNHDA, CDR2 SQIVND (reference sequence). CDR3 region: CASRFSGTETQYF. The CDR3 coding sequence is TGTGCCAGTCGGTTTAGCGGGACAGAGACCCAGTACTTC.

This clone appeared a single time. The chain has TRBV4-2 and TRBJ2-6; tentatively, D is TRBD2 (5 bases). This CDR3 contains 16 residues. The germline CDR1 and CDR2 sequences are LGHNA and YNFKEQ. The V end lost 7 bases, the J end lost 0 bases, and 13 bases lay between the germline ends. CDR3: CASTILETSGANVLTF. For the CDR3, the DNA is TGTGCCAGCACGATACTAGAAACCTCTGGGGCCAACGTCCTGACTTTC.

The J gene is TRBJ1-5, the V gene TRBV4-1, with D unclear. The CDR3 sequence is 16 residues long. Germline CDR1 reads MGHRA; CDR2 reads YSYEKL. Trimming took off 4 bases at V and 0 bases at J, with 13 bases between the two ends. The CDR3 DNA reads as TGCGCCAGCAGCCCCTCCATGCTTTATAGCAATCAGCCCCAGCATTTT. Protein: CASSPSMLYSNQPQHF.